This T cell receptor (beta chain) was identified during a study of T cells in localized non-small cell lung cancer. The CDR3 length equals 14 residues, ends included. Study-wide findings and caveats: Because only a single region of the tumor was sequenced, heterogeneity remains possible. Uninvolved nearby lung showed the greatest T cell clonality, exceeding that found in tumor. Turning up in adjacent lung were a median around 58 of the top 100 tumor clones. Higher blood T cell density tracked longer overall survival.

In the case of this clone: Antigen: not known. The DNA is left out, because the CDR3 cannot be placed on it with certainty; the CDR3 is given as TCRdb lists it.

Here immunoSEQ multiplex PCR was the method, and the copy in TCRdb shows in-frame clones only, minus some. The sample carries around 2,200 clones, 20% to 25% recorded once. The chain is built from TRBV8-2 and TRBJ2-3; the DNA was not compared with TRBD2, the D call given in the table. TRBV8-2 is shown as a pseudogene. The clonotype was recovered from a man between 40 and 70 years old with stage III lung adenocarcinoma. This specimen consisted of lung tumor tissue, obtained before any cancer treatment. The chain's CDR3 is CASSVGGGADTQYF.